A selection of T cell receptor beta chains follows, all from one sample in a study of cytomegalovirus exposure and HLA in healthy donors. Clones were read by immunoSEQ multiplex PCR, and TCRdb kept only the in-frame ones, dropping some. The repertoire includes 82,000 or so clones, around 10% of them detected once, and around 26% sits in the top ten. Sequencing used PBMCs. All receptors come from a man in his sixties in good health and CMV-seropositive. Each CDR3 is given with its conserved first and last residue. A D gene is named only where the DNA matches it firmly. Some rows have no size entry. The others give once, few or many, or a class for an expanded clone.

>.|17|.|TRBV25-1|TRBJ1-1
CASRTKRGMGGGTEAFF
TGTGCCAGCAGGACAAAGCGGGGGATGGGGGGGGGAACTGAAGCTTTCTTT
>.|14|.|TRBV6-1|TRBJ1-1
CASTLQEGITEAFF
TGTGCCAGCACCCTGCAGGAGGGGATAACTGAGGCTTTCTTT
>few|15|.|TRBV28|TRBJ1-2
CASSFRPGPNYGYTF
TGTGCCAGCAGTTTTCGTCCAGGGCCCAACTATGGCTACACCTTC
>.|15|.|TRBV28|TRBJ2-1
CASSLSVRATNEQFF
TGTGCCAGCAGTTTATCTGTCCGAGCCACCAATGAGCAGTTCTTC
>few|14|TRBD1|TRBV30|TRBJ1-1
CAWTLGQPNTEAFF
TGTGCCTGGACTCTGGGACAGCCGAACACTGAAGCTTTCTTT
>.|15|.|TRBV5-1|TRBJ2-5
CASSFLRSGQETQYF
TGCGCCAGCAGCTTTCTGAGGTCCGGGCAAGAGACCCAGTACTTC
>.|16|.|TRBV13|TRBJ2-3
CASSDFSGTNTDTQYF
TGTGCCAGCAGCGACTTTAGCGGAACGAACACAGATACGCAGTATTTT
>.|16|TRBD1|TRBV7-9|TRBJ1-3
CASSGGQGARGNTIYF
TGTGCCAGCAGCGGCGGACAGGGGGCGCGAGGAAACACCATATATTTT
>few|17|TRBD2|TRBV11-2|TRBJ2-5
CASSTGLAGIPRETQYF
TGTGCCAGCAGCACGGGACTAGCGGGGATACCCCGAGAGACCCAGTACTTC
>few|13|TRBD1|TRBV5-1|TRBJ2-5
CASSPGQGALWDF
TGCGCCAGCAGCCCGGGACAGGGGGCCCTCTGGGACTTC